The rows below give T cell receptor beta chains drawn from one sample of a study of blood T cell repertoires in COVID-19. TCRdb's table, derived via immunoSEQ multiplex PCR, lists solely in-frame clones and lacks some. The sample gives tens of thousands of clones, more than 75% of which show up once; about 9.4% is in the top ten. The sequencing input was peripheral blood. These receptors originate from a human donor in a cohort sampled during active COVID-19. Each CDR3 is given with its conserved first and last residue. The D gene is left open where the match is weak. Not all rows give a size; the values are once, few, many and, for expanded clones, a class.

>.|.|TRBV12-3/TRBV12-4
CASQHGTNTEAFF
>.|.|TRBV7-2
CASSWELAASYEQYF
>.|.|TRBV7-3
CASSPKGADTQYF
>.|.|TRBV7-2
CASSYQTNTGELFF
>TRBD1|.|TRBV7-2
CASSRDRGGETQYF
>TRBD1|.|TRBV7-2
CASSRDRDYEQYF
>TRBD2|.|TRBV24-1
CATSGASGTLGETQYF
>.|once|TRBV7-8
CASSPLGGLSNQPQHF
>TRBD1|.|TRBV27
CASSLSPFPRNTGTGGAGVDTQYF
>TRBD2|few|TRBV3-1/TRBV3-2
CASSRGLAVQSYEQYF
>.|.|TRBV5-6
CASSDGISGNTIYF
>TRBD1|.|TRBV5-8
CASSLGQGEITGELFF
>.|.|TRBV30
CAWSVRSFIYEQYF
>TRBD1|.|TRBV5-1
CASSLGGTAIVYEQYF
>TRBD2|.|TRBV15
CATSVRGEITDTQYF
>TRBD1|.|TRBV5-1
CASSLQGAQGEKLFF
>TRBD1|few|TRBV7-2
CASSFPGQVSSGANVLTF
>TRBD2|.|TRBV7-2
CASSLAGTSHSYNEQFF
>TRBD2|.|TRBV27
CASSLFGLAGGFTDTQYF
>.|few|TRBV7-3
CASSLSAGELFF